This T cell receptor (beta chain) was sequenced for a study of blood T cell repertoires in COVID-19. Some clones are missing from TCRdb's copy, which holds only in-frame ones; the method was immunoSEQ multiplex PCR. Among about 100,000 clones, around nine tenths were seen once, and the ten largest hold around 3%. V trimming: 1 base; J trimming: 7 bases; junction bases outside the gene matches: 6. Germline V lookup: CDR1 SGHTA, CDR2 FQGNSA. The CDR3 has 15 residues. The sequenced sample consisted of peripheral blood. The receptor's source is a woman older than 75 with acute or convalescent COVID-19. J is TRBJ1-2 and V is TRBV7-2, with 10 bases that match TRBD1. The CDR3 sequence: CASSLVRGTGVGYTF. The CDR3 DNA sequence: TGTGCCAGCAGCTTAGTCCGAGGGACAGGGGTTGGCTACACCTTC.